This T cell receptor beta chain appears in the sequencing data of a study of blood T cell repertoires in COVID-19 (dated by TCRdb to 2020 to 2022). Regarding the study in general: Samples from collaborators originated in the United States, Italy and Spain and spanned both the acute and convalescent phases of COVID-19. The prospective study material was composed of cDNA or gDNA derived from T cells, B-cell-depleted T cells, or PBMCs. Subjects who had been exposed to COVID-19, were actively infected with it, or had recovered from it provided the deeply sampled blood TCRbeta repertoires that made up the dataset. The repertoires were released in a freely available public database intended as a resource for research on the immune response to SARS-CoV-2. The samples were drawn from two sources: the first 160 participants of the ongoing ImmuneRACE study, and fewer than 1,500 subjects contributed by 6 global collaborators. The sample metadata nearly always contained a de-identified subject ID, COVID-19 status, age in years and sex. Where available, HLA class I and class II types were obtained from metadata supplied by the sample provider rather than from assay-based typing. Findings and caveats that apply to the study as a whole: How much clinical and demographic metadata was included differed by source and by participant, and the metadata was provided uncurated.

Trimmed from V: 5 bases; trimmed from J: 2 bases; junction bases lacking a gene match: 5. The germline V gene provides CDR1 SGHTA and CDR2 FQGNSA. From its cysteine to its phenylalanine, the CDR3 spans 16 amino acids. The DNA shown is the 48-base CDR3, in frame from base 1. As to this clone: Its specific antigen is unknown. Nothing much larger sits one base from this clone, and base qualities are not available.

TCRbeta CDR3 regions were amplified from genomic DNA by means of the immunoSEQ Assay, a bias-controlled multiplex PCR. The original pipeline was this. The number of nucleated cells in each sample was estimated from the amplification of reference gene primers within the assay. To quantify the absolute abundance of each unique TCRbeta CDR3 rearrangement, sequence reads were collapsed and filtered. For each sample, productive Simpson clonality was calculated by taking the square root of Simpson's diversity index across productive rearrangements. TCRdb stores this immuneACCESS table with in-frame sequences only. Part of the clones is absent; in the studies checked, under half of the shortfall reflects unresolved V genes, and no reason is known for the rest. That table supplies the V and J calls and clone size; D and trimming were determined from the DNA. This sample comprises 200,000 or so clones, about 86% of them detected only once. The ten largest clonotypes hold approximately 7.9% of the sample.

Enrolling through a virtual design, the prospective study's participants ranged in age from roughly 18 to 90 years and lived across more than 20 United States geographic areas. In the prospective study, participants were assigned to cohorts based on the clinical history participants reported in a screening survey and a study questionnaire. Recovered participants in ImmuneRACE Cohort 3 were defined by two consecutive negative NP/OP PCR tests, clearance by a healthcare professional, or resolution of symptoms. Mobile phlebotomists in the prospective study collected whole blood, serum and a nasopharyngeal or oropharyngeal swab from every participant. Prospective study participants could optionally give additional blood draws and questionnaires over an approximately 2-month period. Blood samples from the prospective study were shipped frozen or at room temperature prior to DNA extraction.

The sequenced sample was PBMCs or T cells enriched from blood (not recorded which). Here the chain combines TRBV7-2 and TRBJ2-5, with TRBD2 matching 13 junction bases. The TCR comes from a man between 35 and 55 years old who had recovered from COVID-19. The CDR3 reads CASSRLLAGGQETQYF. The base sequence is TGTGCCAGCAGCCGCCTACTAGCGGGGGGGCAAGAGACCCAGTACTTC. With the portions outside the CDR3 filled from the reference TRBV7-2 and TRBJ2-5 genes, the complete variable region becomes GAGVSQSPSNKVTEKGKDVELRCDPISGHTALYWYRQSLGQGLEFLIYFQGNSAPDKSGLPSDRFSAERTGGSVSTLTIQRTQQEDSAVYLCASSRLLAGGQETQYFGPGTRLLVL.